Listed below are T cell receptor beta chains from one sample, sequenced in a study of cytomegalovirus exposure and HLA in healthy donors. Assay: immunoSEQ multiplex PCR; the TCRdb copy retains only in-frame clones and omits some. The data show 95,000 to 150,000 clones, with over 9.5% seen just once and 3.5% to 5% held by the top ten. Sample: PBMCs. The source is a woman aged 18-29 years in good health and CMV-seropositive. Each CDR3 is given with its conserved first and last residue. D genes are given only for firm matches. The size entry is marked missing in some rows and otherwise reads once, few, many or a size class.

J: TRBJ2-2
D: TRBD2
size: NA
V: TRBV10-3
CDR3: CAIGPGLATAGELFF
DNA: TGTGCCATCGGACCGGGACTAGCGACAGCCGGGGAGCTGTTTTTT

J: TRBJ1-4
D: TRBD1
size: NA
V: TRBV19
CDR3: CASRQGAYNEKLFF
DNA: TGTGCCAGTAGGCAGGGGGCGTATAATGAAAAACTGTTTTTT

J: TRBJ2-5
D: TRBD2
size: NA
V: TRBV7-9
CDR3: CASTLGLDQETQYF
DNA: TGTGCCAGCACCCTCGGACTAGACCAAGAGACCCAGTACTTC

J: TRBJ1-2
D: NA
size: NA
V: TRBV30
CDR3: CAEEVAGRDGYTF
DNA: TGTGCGGAGGAGGTGGCAGGCCGTGATGGCTACACCTTC

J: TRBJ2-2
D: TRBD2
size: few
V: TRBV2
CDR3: CASNGVAGATGELFF
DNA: TGTGCCAGCAACGGAGTGGCGGGAGCGACCGGGGAGCTGTTTTTT

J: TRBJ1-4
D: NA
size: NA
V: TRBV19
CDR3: CASTSELTNEKLFF
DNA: TGTGCCAGTACCTCAGAATTAACTAATGAAAAACTGTTTTTT

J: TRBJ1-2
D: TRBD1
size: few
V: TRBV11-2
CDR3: CASSPWGTGFYGYTF
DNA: TGTGCCAGCAGCCCCTGGGGGACAGGCTTCTATGGCTACACCTTC

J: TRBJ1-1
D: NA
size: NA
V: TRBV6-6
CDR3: CASSYPSGANTEAFF
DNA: TGTGCCAGCAGTTACCCCAGCGGGGCGAACACTGAAGCTTTCTTT

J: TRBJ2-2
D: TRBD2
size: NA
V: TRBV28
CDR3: CASSVAGANTGELFF
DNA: TGTGCCAGCAGTGTAGCGGGAGCGAACACCGGGGAGCTGTTTTTT

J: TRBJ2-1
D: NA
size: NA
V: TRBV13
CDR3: CASRTEGSGYNEQFF
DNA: TGTGCCAGCCGCACGGAGGGGAGTGGTTACAATGAGCAGTTCTTC

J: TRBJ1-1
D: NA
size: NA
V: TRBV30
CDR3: CAWSVLRSSGLNTEAFF
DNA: TGTGCCTGGAGTGTATTGCGATCCTCAGGGTTGAACACTGAAGCTTTCTTT

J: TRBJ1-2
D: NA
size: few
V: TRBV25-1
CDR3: CASSDRGLVGYTF
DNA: TGTGCCAGCAGTGACCGCGGTCTCGTTGGCTACACCTTC

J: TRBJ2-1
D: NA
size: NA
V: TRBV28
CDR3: CASISSPAVEQFF
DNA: TGTGCCAGCATCTCGAGCCCGGCGGTAGAGCAGTTCTTC

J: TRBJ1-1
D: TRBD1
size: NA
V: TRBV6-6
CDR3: CASRTYRGTEAFF
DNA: TGTGCCAGCAGGACCTACAGGGGAACTGAAGCTTTCTTT

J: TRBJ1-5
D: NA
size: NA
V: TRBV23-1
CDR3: CASRFIGESNQPQHF
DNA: TGCGCCAGCAGGTTCATCGGGGAAAGTAATCAGCCCCAGCATTTT

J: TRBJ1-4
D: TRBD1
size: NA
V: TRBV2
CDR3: CASSARTGTGNEKLFF
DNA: TGTGCCAGCAGTGCCAGAACCGGGACAGGGAATGAAAAACTGTTTTTT

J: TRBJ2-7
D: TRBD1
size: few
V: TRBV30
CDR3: CAWSIRPGQGSYEQYF
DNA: TGTGCCTGGAGTATCCGACCGGGACAGGGATCCTACGAGCAGTACTTC

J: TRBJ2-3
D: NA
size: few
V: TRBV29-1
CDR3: CSVGLRDLADTQYF
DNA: TGCAGCGTGGGCCTCCGGGACCTAGCGGATACGCAGTATTTT

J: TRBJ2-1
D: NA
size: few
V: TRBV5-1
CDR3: CASSLVGYSEQFF
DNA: TGCGCCAGCAGCTTGGTTGGGTACAGTGAGCAGTTCTTC

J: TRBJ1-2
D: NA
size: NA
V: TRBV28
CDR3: CGSKGGLGYGYTF
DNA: TGTGGCAGCAAAGGCGGTCTGGGCTATGGCTACACCTTC

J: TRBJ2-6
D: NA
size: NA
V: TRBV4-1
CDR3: CASSVYGANVLTF
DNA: TGCGCCAGCAGCGTATATGGGGCCAACGTCCTGACTTTC

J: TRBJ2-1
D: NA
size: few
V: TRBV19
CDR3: CASSIWGSYNEQFF
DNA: TGTGCCAGTAGTATCTGGGGCTCGTACAATGAGCAGTTCTTC

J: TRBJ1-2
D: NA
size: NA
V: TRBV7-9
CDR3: CASSASDYGYTF
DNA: TGTGCCAGCTCCGCCTCGGACTATGGCTACACCTTC

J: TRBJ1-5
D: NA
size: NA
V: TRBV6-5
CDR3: CASRPTDYQPQHF
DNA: TGTGCCAGCAGACCGACAGACTATCAGCCCCAGCATTTT

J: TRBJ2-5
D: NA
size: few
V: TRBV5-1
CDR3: CASRLGDKETQYF
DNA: TGCGCCAGCAGGCTCGGGGACAAAGAGACCCAGTACTTC

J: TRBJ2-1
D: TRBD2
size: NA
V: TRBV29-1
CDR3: CSVGLAGMAGEQFF
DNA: TGCAGCGTGGGACTAGCGGGAATGGCGGGTGAGCAGTTCTTC

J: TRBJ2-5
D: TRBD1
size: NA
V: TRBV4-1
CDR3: CASSQGGTGAGETQYF
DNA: TGCGCCAGCAGCCAAGGGGGGACAGGGGCGGGGGAGACCCAGTACTTC

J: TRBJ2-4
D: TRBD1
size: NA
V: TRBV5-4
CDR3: CASSPGQGNIQYF
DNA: TGTGCCAGCAGCCCGGGACAGGGGAACATTCAGTACTTC

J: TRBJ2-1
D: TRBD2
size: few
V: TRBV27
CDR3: CASSLAGGPYNEQFF
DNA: TGTGCCAGCAGTTTAGCGGGAGGGCCCTACAATGAGCAGTTCTTC

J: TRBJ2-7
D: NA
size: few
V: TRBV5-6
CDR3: CASSLEGRGSYEQYF
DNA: TGTGCCAGCAGCTTGGAAGGGCGGGGATCCTACGAGCAGTACTTC

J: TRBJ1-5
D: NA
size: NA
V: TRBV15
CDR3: CATSRDTINQPQHF
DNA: TGTGCCACCAGCAGGGACACAATCAATCAGCCCCAGCATTTT

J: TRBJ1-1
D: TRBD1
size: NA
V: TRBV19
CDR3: CASSQDRVKNTEAFF
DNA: TGTGCCAGTAGTCAGGACAGGGTAAAGAACACTGAAGCTTTCTTT

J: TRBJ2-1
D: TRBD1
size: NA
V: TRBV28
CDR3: CASREPGQGGNEQFF
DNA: TGTGCCAGCAGAGAACCGGGACAGGGGGGCAATGAGCAGTTCTTC

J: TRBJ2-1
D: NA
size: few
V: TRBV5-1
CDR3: CASSAPDSNSYNEQFF
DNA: TGCGCCAGCAGCGCACCGGACAGTAACTCCTACAATGAGCAGTTCTTC

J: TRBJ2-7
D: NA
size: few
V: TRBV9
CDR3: CAIRSDSSYEQYF
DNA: TGTGCCATCCGATCGGACAGCTCCTACGAGCAGTACTTC

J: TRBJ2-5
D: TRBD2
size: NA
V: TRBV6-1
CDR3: CASRLAGVGETQYF
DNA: TGTGCCAGCAGACTAGCGGGAGTCGGGGAGACCCAGTACTTC

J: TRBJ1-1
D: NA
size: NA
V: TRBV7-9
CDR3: CASSLFGGTEAFF
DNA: TGTGCCAGCAGCTTGTTCGGAGGCACTGAAGCTTTCTTT

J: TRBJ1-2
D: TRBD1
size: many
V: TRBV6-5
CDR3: CASKRTGDTNYGYTF
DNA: TGTGCCAGCAAGCGGACAGGGGACACTAACTATGGCTACACCTTC

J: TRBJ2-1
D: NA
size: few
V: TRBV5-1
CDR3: CASSPTAGPYNEQFF
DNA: TGCGCCAGCAGTCCCACGGCGGGCCCCTACAATGAGCAGTTCTTC

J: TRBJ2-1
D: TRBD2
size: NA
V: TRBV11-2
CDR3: CASSLVSGRGEQFF
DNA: TGTGCCAGCAGCTTAGTAAGCGGGAGGGGAGAGCAGTTCTTC

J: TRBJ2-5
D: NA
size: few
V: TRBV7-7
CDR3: CASSPTVLETQYF
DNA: TGTGCTAGCAGCCCGACAGTCCTAGAGACCCAGTACTTC